This T cell receptor beta chain originates from a study of OX40 agonist ivuxolimab in advanced cancers. Overall study: Patients were dosed intravenously with ivuxolimab at 0.01 to 10 mg/kg every 2 weeks.

General study findings and limits: The study found that CD8+ T cells averaged more expanded clones than CD4+.

The repertoire was sequenced with immunoSEQ multiplex PCR; TCRdb's copy has only in-frame clones and lacks some. The sample yields under 70,000 clones, about 89% seen once. Germline CDR1 is KGHSH and CDR2 is LQKENI. V was clipped by 6 bases and J by 4 bases; unmatched bases: 8. CDR3 length: 15 residues. As for this clone: Its target is not known.

V usage is TRBV18 and J usage is TRBJ2-5, with TRBD1 identical over 10 bases. The sequenced sample was CD4+ or CD8+ T cells sorted from blood, obtained in a trial of the OX40 agonist ivuxolimab. The clonotype comes from an adult with an advanced solid tumor such as melanoma, head and neck, liver or kidney cancer. CDR3 sequence (DNA): TGTGCCAGCTCGCCCGGGACAGGGGCTTCAGAGACCCAGTACTTC. Encoded protein: CASSPGTGASETQYF.